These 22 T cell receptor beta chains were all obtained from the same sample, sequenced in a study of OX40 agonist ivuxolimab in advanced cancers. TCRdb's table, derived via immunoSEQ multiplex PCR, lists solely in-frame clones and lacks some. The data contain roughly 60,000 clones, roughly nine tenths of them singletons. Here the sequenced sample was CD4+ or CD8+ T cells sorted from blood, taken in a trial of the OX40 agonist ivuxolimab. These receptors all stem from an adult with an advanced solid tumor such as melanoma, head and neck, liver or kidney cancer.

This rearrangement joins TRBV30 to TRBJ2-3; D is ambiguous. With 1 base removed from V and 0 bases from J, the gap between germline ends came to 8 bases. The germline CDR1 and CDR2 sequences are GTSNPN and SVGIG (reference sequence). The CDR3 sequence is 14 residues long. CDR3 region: CAWSEAPSTDTQYF. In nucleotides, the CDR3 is TGTGCCTGGAGTGAAGCCCCTAGCACAGATACGCAGTATTTT.

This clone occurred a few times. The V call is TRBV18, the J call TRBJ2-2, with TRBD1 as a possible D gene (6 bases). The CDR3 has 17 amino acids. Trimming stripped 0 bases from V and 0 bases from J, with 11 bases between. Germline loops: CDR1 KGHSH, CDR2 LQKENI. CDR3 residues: CASSPPTGQANTGELFF. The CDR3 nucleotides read TGTGCCAGCTCACCACCAACAGGGCAAGCGAACACCGGGGAGCTGTTTTTT.

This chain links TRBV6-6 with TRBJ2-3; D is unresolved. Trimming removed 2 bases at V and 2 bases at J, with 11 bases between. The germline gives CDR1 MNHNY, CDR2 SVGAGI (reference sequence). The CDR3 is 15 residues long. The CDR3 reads CASSYRVGTTDTQYF. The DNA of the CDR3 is TGTGCCAGCAGTTACAGGGTCGGCACCACAGATACGCAGTATTTT.

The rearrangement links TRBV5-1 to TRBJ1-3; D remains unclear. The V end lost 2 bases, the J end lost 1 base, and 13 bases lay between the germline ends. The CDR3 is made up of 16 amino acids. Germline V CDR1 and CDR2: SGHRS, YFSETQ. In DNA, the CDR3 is TGCGCCAGCAGCTTTATAGGACCCGATTCTGGAAACACCATATATTTT. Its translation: CASSFIGPDSGNTIYF.

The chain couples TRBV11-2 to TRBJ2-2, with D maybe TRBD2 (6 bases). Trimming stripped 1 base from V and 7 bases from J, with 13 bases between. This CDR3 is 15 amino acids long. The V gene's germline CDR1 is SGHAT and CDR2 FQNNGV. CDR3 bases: TGTGCCAGCAGCTTAGTCGGCGGGAAGGGCGGGGAGCTGTTTTTT. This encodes CASSLVGGKGGELFF.

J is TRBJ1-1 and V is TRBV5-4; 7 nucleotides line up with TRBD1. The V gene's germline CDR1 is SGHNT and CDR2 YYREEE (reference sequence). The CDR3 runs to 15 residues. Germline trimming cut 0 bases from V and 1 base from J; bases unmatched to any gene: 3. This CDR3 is CASSLVGQSNTEAFF. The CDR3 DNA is TGTGCCAGCAGCTTGGTGGGACAGTCGAACACTGAAGCTTTCTTT.

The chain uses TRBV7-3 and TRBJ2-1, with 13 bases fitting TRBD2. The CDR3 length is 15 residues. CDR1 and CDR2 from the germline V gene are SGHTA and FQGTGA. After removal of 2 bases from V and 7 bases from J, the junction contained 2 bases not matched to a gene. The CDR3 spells CASSLGTSGTNEQFF. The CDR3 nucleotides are TGTGCCAGCAGCTTAGGGACTAGCGGGACTAATGAGCAGTTCTTC.

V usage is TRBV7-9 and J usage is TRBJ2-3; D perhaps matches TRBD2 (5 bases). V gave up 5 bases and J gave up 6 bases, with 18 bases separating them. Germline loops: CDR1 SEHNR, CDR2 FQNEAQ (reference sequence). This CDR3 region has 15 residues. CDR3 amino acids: CASSLQGLGEDTQYF. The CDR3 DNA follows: TGTGCCAGCAGCCTTCAAGGGCTCGGGGAGGATACGCAGTATTTT.

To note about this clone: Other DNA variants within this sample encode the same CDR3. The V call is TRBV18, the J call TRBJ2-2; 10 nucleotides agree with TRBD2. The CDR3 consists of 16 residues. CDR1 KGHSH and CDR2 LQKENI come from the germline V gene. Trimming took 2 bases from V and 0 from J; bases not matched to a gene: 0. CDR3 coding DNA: TGTGCCAGCTCACCAAGCGGGGGGGCGAACACCGGGGAGCTGTTTTTT. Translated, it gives CASSPSGGANTGELFF.

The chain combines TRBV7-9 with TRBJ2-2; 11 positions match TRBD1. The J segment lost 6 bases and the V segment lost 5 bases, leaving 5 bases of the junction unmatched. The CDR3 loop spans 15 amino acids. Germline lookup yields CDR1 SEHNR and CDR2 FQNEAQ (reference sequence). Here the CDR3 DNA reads TGTGCCAGCAGCCCGGGACAGGGGGAAGCCGGGGAGCTGTTTTTT. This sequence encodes CASSPGQGEAGELFF.

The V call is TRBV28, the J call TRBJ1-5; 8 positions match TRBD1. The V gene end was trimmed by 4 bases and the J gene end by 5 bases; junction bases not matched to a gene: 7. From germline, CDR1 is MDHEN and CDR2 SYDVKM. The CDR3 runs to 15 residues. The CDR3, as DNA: TGTGCCAGCAGTTCTCCAGGACAGGGATATCAGCCCCAGCATTTT. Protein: CASSSPGQGYQPQHF.

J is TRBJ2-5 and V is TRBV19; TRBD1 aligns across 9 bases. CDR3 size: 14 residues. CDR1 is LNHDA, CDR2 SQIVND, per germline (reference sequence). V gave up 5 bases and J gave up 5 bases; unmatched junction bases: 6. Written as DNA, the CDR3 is TGTGCCAGTAGTCAGGACAGGGGAAGGGAGACCCAGTACTTC. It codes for CASSQDRGRETQYF.

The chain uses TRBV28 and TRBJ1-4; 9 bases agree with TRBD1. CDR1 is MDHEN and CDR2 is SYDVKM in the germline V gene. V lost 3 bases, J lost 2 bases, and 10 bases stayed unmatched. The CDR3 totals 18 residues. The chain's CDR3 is CASSLGGQGFSTNEKLFF. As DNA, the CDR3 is TGTGCCAGCAGTTTGGGGGGACAGGGATTCAGCACTAATGAAAAACTGTTTTTT.

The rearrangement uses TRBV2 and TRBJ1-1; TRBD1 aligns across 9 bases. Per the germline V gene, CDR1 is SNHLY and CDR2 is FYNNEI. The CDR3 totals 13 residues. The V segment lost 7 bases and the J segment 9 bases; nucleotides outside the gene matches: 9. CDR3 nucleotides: TGTGCCAGCAACCTGGGACAGGGAAATAAAGCTTTCTTT. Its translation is CASNLGQGNKAFF. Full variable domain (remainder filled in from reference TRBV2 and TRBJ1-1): EPEVTQTPSHQVTQMGQEVILRCVPISNHLYFYWYRQILGQKVEFLVSFYNNEISEKSEIFDDQFSVERPDGSNFTLKIRSTKLEDSAMYFCASNLGQGNKAFFGQGTRLTVV.

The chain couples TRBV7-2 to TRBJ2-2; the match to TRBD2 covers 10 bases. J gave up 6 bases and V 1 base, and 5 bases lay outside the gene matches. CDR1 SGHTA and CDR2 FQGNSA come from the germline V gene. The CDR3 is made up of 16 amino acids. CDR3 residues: CASSLVRTSGPGELFF. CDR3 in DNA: TGTGCCAGCAGCTTAGTAAGGACTAGCGGTCCCGGGGAGCTGTTTTTT. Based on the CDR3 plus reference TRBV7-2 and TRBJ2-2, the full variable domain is GAGVSQSPSNKVTEKGKDVELRCDPISGHTALYWYRQSLGQGLEFLIYFQGNSAPDKSGLPSDRFSAERTGGSVSTLTIQRTQQEDSAVYLCASSLVRTSGPGELFFGEGSRLTVL.

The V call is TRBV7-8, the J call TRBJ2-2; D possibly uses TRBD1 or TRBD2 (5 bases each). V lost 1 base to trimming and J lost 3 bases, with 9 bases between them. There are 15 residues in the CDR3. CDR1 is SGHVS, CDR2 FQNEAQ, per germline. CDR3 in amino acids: CASSLGTLDTGELFF. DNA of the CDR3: TGTGCCAGCAGCTTAGGGACACTAGACACCGGGGAGCTGTTTTTT.

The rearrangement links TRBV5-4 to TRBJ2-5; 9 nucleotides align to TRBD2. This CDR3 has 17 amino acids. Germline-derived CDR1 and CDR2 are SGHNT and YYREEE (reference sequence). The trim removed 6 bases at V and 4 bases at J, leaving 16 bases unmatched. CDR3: CASMRGGRAFRGETQYF. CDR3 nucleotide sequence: TGTGCCAGCATGCGCGGCGGGAGGGCCTTTAGGGGAGAGACCCAGTACTTC.

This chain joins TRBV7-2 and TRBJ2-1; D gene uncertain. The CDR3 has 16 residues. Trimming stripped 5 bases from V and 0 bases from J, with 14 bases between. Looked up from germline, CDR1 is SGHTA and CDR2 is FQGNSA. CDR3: CASSPPGGRSYNEQFF. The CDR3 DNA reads TGTGCCAGCAGCCCCCCCGGTGGGCGCTCCTACAATGAGCAGTTCTTC.

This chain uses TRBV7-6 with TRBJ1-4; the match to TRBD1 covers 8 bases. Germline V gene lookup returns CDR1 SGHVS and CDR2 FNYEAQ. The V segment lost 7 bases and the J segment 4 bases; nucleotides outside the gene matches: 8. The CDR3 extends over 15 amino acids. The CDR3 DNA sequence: TGTGCCAGCACCGAGAACAGGGGGTTTAATGAAAAACTGTTTTTT. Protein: CASTENRGFNEKLFF.

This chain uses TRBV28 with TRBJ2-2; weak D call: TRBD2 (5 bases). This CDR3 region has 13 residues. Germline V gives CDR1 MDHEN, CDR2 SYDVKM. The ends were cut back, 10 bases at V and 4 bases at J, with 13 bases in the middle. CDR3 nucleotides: TGTGCCACCCTTCTAGCTTCCACCGGGGAGCTGTTTTTT. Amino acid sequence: CATLLASTGELFF.

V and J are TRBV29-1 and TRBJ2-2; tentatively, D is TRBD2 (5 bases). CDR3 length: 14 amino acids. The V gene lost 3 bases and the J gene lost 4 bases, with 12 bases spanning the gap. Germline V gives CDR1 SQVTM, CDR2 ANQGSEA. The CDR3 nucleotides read TGCAGCGTTGAGGTCGGCGCGGGCACCGGGGAGCTGTTTTTT. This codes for CSVEVGAGTGELFF.

CDR3 in DNA: TGTGCCAGCAGTTCTCCGTCCTCAGCGGGGTCGGTCGGGGAGCTGTTTTTT. This gives the protein CASSSPSSAGSVGELFF. The chain uses TRBV28 and TRBJ2-2, with 7 bases aligning to TRBD2. The V gene's germline CDR1 is MDHEN and CDR2 SYDVKM. V shed 4 bases and J 7 bases; nucleotides not matched to a gene: 15. The CDR3 runs to 17 residues.